One and the same sample provided the 18 T cell receptor beta chains below, sequenced in a study of chronic HIV infection and antiretroviral therapy. MiXCR was run by TCRdb on the 5' RACE reads, yielding one entry per CDR3 protein. The table lists about 48,000 distinct CDR3 sequences, 19% of them singletons, with over 2.5% in the top ten. The sample comprised peripheral blood. The source is an adult who had HIV and had not received antiretroviral therapy, or was an uninfected healthy control (not recorded which).

The V gene is TRBV3-1, the J gene TRBJ2-7, with 8 bases that match TRBD2. The V gene end was trimmed by 2 bases and the J gene end by 7 bases; junction bases not matched to a gene: 16. The CDR3 has 17 residues. Germline lookup yields CDR1 LGHDT and CDR2 YNNKEL (reference sequence). The DNA for the CDR3 is TGTGCCAGCAGCCAAAGAGGAGGGACCGGGGGGGCTGGAGAGCAGTACTTC. Encoded protein: CASSQRGGTGGAGEQYF.

This sequence joins TRBV4-1 and TRBJ2-2, with 7 bases fitting TRBD2. The trim removed 4 bases at V and 3 bases at J, leaving 14 bases unmatched. From germline, CDR1 is MGHRA and CDR2 YSYEKL. CDR3 length equals 18 residues. The DNA for the CDR3 is TGCGCCAGCAGCCCTTCCCAGGCGGGAGTCGGGGACACCGGGGAGCTGTTTTTT. Residues: CASSPSQAGVGDTGELFF.

This clonotype was observed a handful of times. The V gene is TRBV27, the J gene TRBJ1-1; perhaps TRBD1 as D (5 bases). Germline V lookup: CDR1 MNHEY, CDR2 SMNVEV (reference sequence). The CDR3 has 14 residues. V gave up 6 bases and J gave up 4 bases, with 15 bases separating them. The CDR3, as DNA: TGTGCCAGCAGGCCCATTTTGAGGGGCACTGAAGCTTTCTTT. Protein: CASRPILRGTEAFF.

This clonotype was counted at least ten times. The rearrangement uses TRBV4-1 and TRBJ1-1; the D is unclear. There are 17 residues in the CDR3. Per germline, CDR1 MGHRA and CDR2 YSYEKL. Between the trimmed V and J ends, which lost 3 bases and 0 bases, there was a span of 17 bases. The CDR3 protein is CASSHIGLGALNTEAFF. The CDR3 DNA follows: TGCGCCAGCAGCCATATTGGGTTAGGAGCGTTGAACACTGAAGCTTTCTTT.

This clonotype was counted a single time. The chain uses TRBV2 and TRBJ1-6; D gene unclear. Trimming stripped 6 bases from V and 0 bases from J, with 12 bases between. Germline-derived CDR1 and CDR2 are SNHLY and FYNNEI. The CDR3 loop spans 16 amino acids. This chain's CDR3 is CASRGPASSYNSPLHF. For the CDR3, the DNA is TGTGCCAGCAGAGGACCGGCCAGCTCCTATAATTCACCCCTCCACTTT.

This clonotype has more than one count but fewer than ten. The chain combines TRBV28 with TRBJ2-7; maybe TRBD2 (5 bases). V was clipped by 6 bases and J by 4 bases, with 22 bases between them. CDR1 is MDHEN and CDR2 is SYDVKM in the germline V gene. CDR3 length equals 16 residues. The CDR3 nucleotides are TGTGCCAGCAGCCCTGGCCTCCGACTAACAACTTACGAGCAGTACTTC. Translating it yields CASSPGLRLTTYEQYF.

The chain employs TRBV28 and TRBJ1-4, with 8 bases identical to TRBD1. CDR3 size: 14 residues. The V gene end was trimmed by 5 bases and the J gene end by 4 bases; junction bases not matched to a gene: 3. The germline V gene has CDR1 MDHEN and CDR2 SYDVKM. The CDR3 sequence: CASSRTGNNEKLFF. CDR3 sequence (DNA): TGTGCCAGCAGTCGGACAGGGAATAATGAAAAACTGTTTTTT.

The chain combines TRBV5-4 with TRBJ2-1, with 8 nucleotides matching TRBD1. Germline loops: CDR1 SGHNT, CDR2 YYREEE (reference sequence). This CDR3 is 16 amino acids long. V was pared by 1 base and J by 8 bases, with 11 bases of the junction left unmatched. The CDR3 region is CASSLTPTGAKDEQFF. CDR3 sequence (DNA): TGTGCCAGCAGCTTGACCCCGACAGGGGCTAAAGATGAGCAGTTCTTC.

This sequence joins TRBV7-6 and TRBJ2-5; 10 nucleotides agree with TRBD2. V lost 5 bases and J lost 7; bases outside the gene matches: 10. This CDR3 has 15 amino acids. Germline CDR1 and CDR2: SGHVS and FNYEAQ. CDR3 in DNA: TGTGCCAGCAGCGGCCTAGCGGGAGACGGGGGGACCCAGTACTTC. Amino acids: CASSGLAGDGGTQYF.

The rearrangement joins TRBV20-1 to TRBJ2-7, with D possibly being TRBD1 or TRBD2 (5 bases each). There are 16 residues in the CDR3. V was trimmed by 1 base and J by 2 bases, leaving 18 bases between them. The V gene's germline CDR1 is DFQATT and CDR2 SNEGSKA (reference sequence). Here the CDR3 reads CSARVGPGTVTYEQYF. CDR3 DNA: TGCAGTGCTAGAGTAGGCCCCGGGACGGTCACCTACGAGCAGTACTTC.

J is TRBJ1-5 and V is TRBV5-1; D uncertain. The CDR3 runs to 13 residues. V lost 0 bases and J lost 1, with 2 bases in between. The germline V gene encodes CDR1 SGHRS and CDR2 YFSETQ. The CDR3: CASSLDSNQPQHF. The CDR3 DNA sequence: TGCGCCAGCAGCTTGGACAGCAATCAGCCCCAGCATTTT.

This clonotype was counted only a few times. The V and J genes are TRBV10-2 and TRBJ1-5, with D possibly being TRBD1 (6 bases). The germline V gene encodes CDR1 WSHSY and CDR2 SAAADI. This CDR3 has 17 amino acids. The V end was cut by 2 bases, the J end by 1 base, with 15 bases between. The CDR3 nucleotides are TGCGCCAGCAGTGAGCAGGGGAGGGGGGGGAGCAATCAGCCCCAGCATTTT. Residues: CASSEQGRGGSNQPQHF.

This rearrangement joins TRBV5-1 to TRBJ1-2, with no clear D. Trimming cost V 0 bases and J 8 bases, with 11 bases left between them. CDR1 is SGHRS, CDR2 YFSETQ, per germline. The CDR3 runs 13 residues. The CDR3 DNA follows: TGCGCCAGCAGCTTGGATGCTGCGGACGGCTACACCTTC. Translating it yields CASSLDAADGYTF.

The chain carries TRBV9 and TRBJ2-5; 16 nucleotides agree with TRBD2. The germline gives CDR1 SGDLS, CDR2 YYNGEE. The CDR3 sequence is 18 residues long. V shed 2 bases, J shed 4 bases, and the junction held 8 bases outside the gene matches. This chain's CDR3 is CASSVGTSGRAQRETQYF. CDR3 sequence (DNA): TGTGCCAGCAGCGTCGGGACTAGCGGGAGGGCCCAACGAGAGACCCAGTACTTC. Full variable domain (remainder filled in from reference TRBV9 and TRBJ2-5): DSGVTQTPKHLITATGQRVTLRCSPRSGDLSVYWYQQSLDQGLQFLIQYYNGEERAKGNILERFSAQQFPDLHSELNLSSLELGDSALYFCASSVGTSGRAQRETQYFGPGTRLLVL.

This clonotype came up a few times. DNA of the CDR3: TGTGCCAGCATAGACCAGACTAGCGGGGCGCCTATTTACGAGCAGTACTTC. Its translation: CASIDQTSGAPIYEQYF. The rearrangement uses TRBV28 and TRBJ2-7, with 11 bases matching TRBD2. CDR3 length equals 17 residues. Germline CDR1 is MDHEN and CDR2 is SYDVKM. With 7 bases clipped from V and 4 bases from J, the junction kept 15 bases outside the gene matches.

This chain links TRBV29-1 with TRBJ2-5, with no clear D. Germline CDR1 is SQVTM and CDR2 is ANQGSEA. The CDR3 totals 14 residues. The V and J ends lost 4 bases and 2 bases respectively, with 14 bases between them. CDR3 nucleotide sequence: TGCAGCGTTGCCCCTTTCGGCGGACAAGAGACCCAGTACTTC. This gives the protein CSVAPFGGQETQYF. The whole variable domain, remainder taken from reference TRBV29-1 and TRBJ2-5, is SAVISQKPSRDICQRGTSLTIQCQVDSQVTMMFWYRQQPGQSLTLIATANQGSEATYESGFVIDKFPISRPNLTFSTLTVSNMSPEDSSIYLCSVAPFGGQETQYFGPGTRLLVL.

This clonotype appeared a single time. The chain combines TRBV29-1 with TRBJ1-1; 9 bases line up with TRBD1. This CDR3 spans 15 amino acids. V dropped 7 bases and J dropped 5; count of bases not matched to a gene: 14. Germline V lookup: CDR1 SQVTM, CDR2 ANQGSEA. CDR3 sequence reads: CSAVDRGGSLTEAFF. The CDR3 DNA sequence: TGCAGCGCTGTGGACAGGGGAGGGTCATTGACTGAAGCTTTCTTT. Drawing the rest from reference TRBV29-1 and TRBJ1-1, the complete variable domain is SAVISQKPSRDICQRGTSLTIQCQVDSQVTMMFWYRQQPGQSLTLIATANQGSEATYESGFVIDKFPISRPNLTFSTLTVSNMSPEDSSIYLCSAVDRGGSLTEAFFGQGTRLTVV.

The chain carries TRBV29-1 and TRBJ1-2; 9 bases fit TRBD1. This CDR3 contains 13 residues. J was trimmed by 5 bases and V by 3 bases; bases with no gene match: 4. Germline CDR1 reads SQVTM; CDR2 reads ANQGSEA. CDR3 sequence: CSVEGQGNYGYTF. CDR3 in DNA: TGCAGCGTTGAGGGACAGGGAAATTATGGCTACACCTTC.